This T cell receptor beta chain is drawn from a study of T cell changes during pregnancy in multiple sclerosis. There are 13 residues in the CDR3. V lost 7 bases and J 7 bases, leaving 13 bases between the germline ends. Germline values: CDR1 MNHNS, CDR2 SASEGT. Produced via immunoSEQ multiplex PCR; TCRdb's table is partial and in-frame only. The sample lists some 54,000 clones; approximately 93% were seen once. The source of this sequence is a female donor with multiple sclerosis, enrolled in a pregnancy study. The chain recombines TRBV6-1 with TRBJ1-4; tentatively, D is TRBD1 (6 bases). The input for sequencing was peripheral blood, taken after pregnancy. The CDR3 region is CASKTGFSEKLFF. In nucleotides, the CDR3 is TGTGCCAGCAAAACAGGGTTCAGTGAAAAACTGTTTTTT.